The subject of this entry is one TCR beta chain. Antigen: not known. Trimming took off 4 bases at V and 5 bases at J, with 10 bases between the two ends. This CDR3 is 13 amino acids long. The germline V gene encodes CDR1 SGHDT and CDR2 YYEEEE. The source of the sample is a study of shared clonotypes between healthy human individuals. Data came from immunoSEQ multiplex PCR; TCRdb stores just in-frame clones and leaves some out. The sample records about 490,000 clones, 70% to 85% being singletons. Notes on the study in general: Expectations were that clonotype sharing among donors would be affected by sequencing depth.

Sequencing input: PBMCs. V is TRBV5-6 and J is TRBJ2-1; TRBD2 might be the D (6 bases). The TCR comes from a woman in her forties in good health. Some clones in this sample may be carry-over from other donors' samples. CDR3 bases: TGTGCCAGCAGCGCGGGACCAAACAATGAGCAGTTCTTC. It yields the protein CASSAGPNNEQFF.